Shown below are 30 T cell receptor beta chains from a single sample sequenced in a study of technical replicates of blood from a handful of donors (dated by TCRdb to 2016 to 2017). The library was obtained by the immunoSEQ multiplex PCR assay. Entries here come from immuneACCESS through TCRdb and include only in-frame sequences with V and J called. Some clones fail to appear in such tables; in the studies checked, an unresolved V gene covers under half of the shortfall, and the cause of the remainder is unknown. The sample has 40,000 to 60,000 clones on record, 92% of them singletons. The ten largest clones represent roughly 3.9% of the sample. Sequences were obtained from PBMCs. The receptors shown here come from a human donor in good health. Some clones in this sample may be carry-over from other donors' samples.

The chain joins TRBV6-5 to TRBJ2-7, with D possibly being TRBD2 (6 bases). This CDR3 comprises 15 residues. The germline V gene has CDR1 MNHEY and CDR2 SVGAGI. V shed 8 bases and J shed 3 bases, with 20 bases lying between them. CDR3 residues: CASSVISGAIYEQYF. The CDR3 bases are TGTGCCAGCTCGGTCATTAGCGGAGCAATCTACGAGCAGTACTTC.

The chain carries TRBV7-2 and TRBJ2-3; 13 bases are shared with TRBD2. From germline, CDR1 is SGHTA and CDR2 FQGNSA. This CDR3 has 16 amino acids. The V segment lost 3 bases and the J segment 4 bases; nucleotides outside the gene matches: 4. In nucleotides, the CDR3 is TGTGCCAGCAGCTTCAGACTAGCGGGAGGTCCAGATACGCAGTATTTT. This translates into CASSFRLAGGPDTQYF.

The gene calls are TRBV7-9 and TRBJ1-2, with TRBD1 matching 8 bases. The CDR3 has 15 residues. Germline trimming cut 6 bases from V and 4 bases from J; bases unmatched to any gene: 10. The germline CDR1 and CDR2 sequences are SEHNR and FQNEAQ (reference sequence). The CDR3 region is CASSSWTGSLYGYTF. DNA for the CDR3: TGTGCCAGCAGTTCCTGGACAGGGTCACTCTATGGCTACACCTTC.

The V gene is TRBV29-1, the J gene TRBJ2-5; maybe TRBD1 (5 bases). The germline V gene has CDR1 SQVTM and CDR2 ANQGSEA. The CDR3 loop spans 16 amino acids. V shed 6 bases and J shed 5 bases, with 25 bases lying between them. The CDR3 DNA reads TGCAGCGTATACGGCTTAGTGGGGCAGGTCGGGGAGACCCAGTACTTC. Translating it yields CSVYGLVGQVGETQYF.

The rearrangement uses TRBV29-1 and TRBJ2-1, with D perhaps matching TRBD1 (5 bases). Germline CDR1 reads SQVTM; CDR2 reads ANQGSEA. The ends were cut back, 5 bases at V and 5 bases at J, with 10 bases in the middle. The CDR3 runs 12 residues. This CDR3 is CSVRQGHNEQFF. The DNA for the CDR3 is TGCAGCGTTAGGCAGGGCCACAATGAGCAGTTCTTC.

The chain is built from TRBV10-3 and TRBJ1-1, with D perhaps TRBD1 (5 bases). Germline V gene data show CDR1 as ENHRY and CDR2 as SYGVKD. Trimming left V 3 bases short and J 1 base short, with 9 bases between. The CDR3 extends over 14 amino acids. The CDR3 sequence is CAISERQTNTEAFF. The CDR3 nucleotides are TGTGCCATCAGTGAAAGACAGACGAACACTGAAGCTTTCTTT.

The J gene is TRBJ2-5, the V gene TRBV13; 10 bases map to TRBD1. With V trimmed by 4 bases and J by 4 bases, 6 bases remained unmatched. The CDR3 loop spans 15 amino acids. The germline CDR1 and CDR2 sequences are PRHDT and FYEKMQ (reference sequence). Here the CDR3 DNA reads TGTGCCAGCAGCTCTCCCTGGACAGGGGGAGAGACCCAGTACTTC. Its translation: CASSSPWTGGETQYF.

V is TRBV6-5 and J is TRBJ2-7; D remains unclear. The CDR3 has 13 residues. In germline, CDR1 is MNHEY, CDR2 SVGAGI. With 5 bases removed from V and 6 bases from J, the gap between germline ends came to 14 bases. CDR3 in amino acids: CASSPFGRTEQYF. The CDR3 nucleotides are TGTGCCAGCAGTCCTTTCGGTCGAACCGAGCAGTACTTC.

The rearrangement uses TRBV11-2 and TRBJ2-3; a possible D gene is TRBD1 (6 bases). V dropped 11 bases and J dropped 3 bases, with 15 bases sitting between them. The germline V gene has CDR1 SGHAT and CDR2 FQNNGV. The CDR3 has 13 residues. In DNA form, the CDR3 reads TGTGCCTCCAGGGGCTCTGGGACAGATACGCAGTATTTT. It is translated as CASRGSGTDTQYF.

This clone was seen a handful of times. This chain uses TRBV12-5 with TRBJ2-1; TRBD2 matches 9 bases. The germline V gene has CDR1 LGHNT and CDR2 FRNRAP. The CDR3 consists of 13 residues. The junction had 3 bases not matched to a gene; V was cut back by 3 bases and J by 9 bases. In DNA form, the CDR3 reads TGTGCTAGTGGTTTTAGCGGGAGCCGTGAGCAGTTCTTC. Protein sequence: CASGFSGSREQFF.

The gene calls are TRBV6-6 and TRBJ2-7; 8 bases agree with TRBD1. The CDR3 totals 12 residues. The ends lost 5 bases at V and 3 bases at J; junction bases unmatched: 0. Germline V gene data show CDR1 as MNHNY and CDR2 as SVGAGI (reference sequence). The CDR3 bases are TGTGCCAGCAGTACAGGGGGCTACGAGCAGTACTTC. This sequence encodes CASSTGGYEQYF.

This chain connects TRBV5-1 to TRBJ2-7; possible D gene TRBD2, 5 bases. CDR1 is SGHRS and CDR2 is YFSETQ in the germline V gene. CDR3 length: 14 amino acids. The V gene lost 0 bases and the J gene lost 1 base, with 8 bases spanning the gap. CDR3 DNA sequence: TGCGCCAGCAGCTTGGAGTCGGGGTCCTACGAGCAGTACTTC. Residues: CASSLESGSYEQYF.

The rearrangement links TRBV7-9 to TRBJ2-7, with 10 bases fitting TRBD1. Germline CDR1 reads SEHNR; CDR2 reads FQNEAQ (reference sequence). This CDR3 spans 14 amino acids. Germline trimming cut 5 bases from V and 6 bases from J; bases unmatched to any gene: 7. The DNA for the CDR3 is TGTGCCAGCAGCCCCCGACAGGGGGCTTTCGAGCAGTACTTC. This codes for CASSPRQGAFEQYF.

The chain carries TRBV5-1 and TRBJ2-2; D gene unclear. The CDR3 contains 12 residues. Germline V gene sequence: CDR1 SGHRS, CDR2 YFSETQ. The V end was cut by 5 bases, the J end by 3 bases, with 5 bases between. The CDR3 bases are TGCGCCAGCAGTCAGGACACCGGGGAGCTGTTTTTT. Translation gives CASSQDTGELFF.

This chain links TRBV7-9 with TRBJ2-5, with D possibly TRBD1 on 6 matching bases. Trimming removed 4 bases at V and 5 bases at J, with 23 bases between. The CDR3 is 17 amino acids. Germline CDR1 SEHNR, CDR2 FQNEAQ (reference sequence). The CDR3 reads CASSSSWLASRGETQYF. CDR3 nucleotide sequence: TGTGCCAGCAGCTCATCTTGGCTAGCTTCGAGGGGGGAGACCCAGTACTTC. Looking up the rest from reference TRBV7-9 and TRBJ2-5 gives the full variable domain: DTGVSQNPRHKITKRGQNVTFRCDPISEHNRLYWYRQTLGQGPEFLTYFQNEAQLEKSRLLSDRFSAERPKGSFSTLEIQRTEQGDSAMYLCASSSSWLASRGETQYFGPGTRLLVL.

The chain joins TRBV6-6 to TRBJ2-7; 7 bases fit TRBD1. Germline CDR1 reads MNHNY; CDR2 reads SVGAGI (reference sequence). The CDR3 sequence is 14 residues long. J was trimmed by 2 bases and V by 5 bases; bases with no gene match: 6. The CDR3 here is CASSQDRVAYEQYF. The CDR3 DNA is TGTGCCAGCAGTCAAGACAGGGTTGCCTACGAGCAGTACTTC.

The gene calls are TRBV7-2 and TRBJ1-5; 7 positions match TRBD1. The CDR3 contains 13 residues. CDR1 is SGHTA, CDR2 FQGNSA, per germline. With V trimmed by 6 bases and J by 6 bases, 5 bases remained unmatched. The chain's CDR3 is CASRGTVSQPQHF. The CDR3 DNA sequence: TGTGCCAGCAGGGGGACAGTGTCTCAGCCCCAGCATTTT.

Turning to this clone: This sample includes further DNA sequences coding for the same CDR3. The chain recombines TRBV15 with TRBJ1-3; 8 bases agree with TRBD1. V lost 0 bases, J lost 4 bases, and 2 bases stayed unmatched. Germline V lookup: CDR1 LNHNV, CDR2 YYDKDF (reference sequence). CDR3 length equals 15 residues. CDR3 bases: TGTGCCACCAGCAGAGATCCAGGGGGCGGAAACACCATATATTTT. Protein: CATSRDPGGGNTIYF.

This clone has only one observation. V gene TRBV18 combines with J gene TRBJ2-5; 11 nucleotides match TRBD1. Germline V gene data show CDR1 as KGHSH and CDR2 as LQKENI. The J segment lost 4 bases and the V segment lost 6 bases, leaving 7 bases of the junction unmatched. The CDR3 contains 15 residues. This CDR3 is CASSPGTGGRETQYF. The CDR3 nucleotides are TGTGCCAGCTCTCCCGGGACAGGGGGGCGAGAGACCCAGTACTTC.

The CDR3 nucleotides read TGCGCCAGCAGCTTCCTCGGCCCAGGGGCCAATTACGAGCAGTACTTC. It is translated as CASSFLGPGANYEQYF. The rearrangement uses TRBV4-1 and TRBJ2-7; D is possibly TRBD1 (6 bases). CDR1 and CDR2 from the germline V gene are MGHRA and YSYEKL. Trimming stripped 5 bases from V and 4 bases from J, with 21 bases between. The CDR3 runs 16 residues.

The rearrangement links TRBV15 to TRBJ2-3; 7 bases line up with TRBD1. The CDR3 is 17 residues long. Trimming took 3 bases from V and 2 from J; bases not matched to a gene: 11. Germline values: CDR1 LNHNV, CDR2 YYDKDF (reference sequence). The CDR3 sequence: CATSRHLTTGTTDTQYF. Here the CDR3 DNA reads TGTGCCACCAGCAGGCACCTAACGACAGGGACCACAGATACGCAGTATTTT.

This sequence joins TRBV9 and TRBJ2-7; 10 positions match TRBD1. The trim removed 4 bases at V and 4 bases at J, leaving 8 bases unmatched. Germline V gene sequence: CDR1 SGDLS, CDR2 YYNGEE. This CDR3 spans 15 amino acids. The CDR3 DNA follows: TGTGCCAGCAGCACCGCGGGACAGGGGCAATACGAGCAGTACTTC. This encodes CASSTAGQGQYEQYF.

The chain carries TRBV15 and TRBJ2-6, with 9 bases aligning to TRBD1. The CDR3 loop spans 20 amino acids. In germline, CDR1 is LNHNV, CDR2 YYDKDF (reference sequence). V was pared by 5 bases and J by 5 bases, with 19 bases of the junction left unmatched. CDR3 DNA: TGTGCCACCAGCGGATCCCGGGACAGGGAGACTGGGGGTTGGGCCAACGTCCTGACTTTC. It yields the protein CATSGSRDRETGGWANVLTF.

This rearrangement joins TRBV6-5 to TRBJ2-7; 9 nucleotides match TRBD2. Germline V gives CDR1 MNHEY, CDR2 SVGAGI. V was clipped by 2 bases and J by 1 base; unmatched bases: 6. This CDR3 is 16 amino acids long. The CDR3 DNA reads as TGTGCCAGCAGTTACGACGCTAGCGGGACATCCTACGAGCAGTACTTC. Translation gives CASSYDASGTSYEQYF.

The chain recombines TRBV29-1 with TRBJ1-2; D gene uncertain. CDR1 and CDR2 from the germline V gene are SQVTM and ANQGSEA. V lost 5 bases and J 3 bases, leaving 7 bases between the germline ends. CDR3 size: 11 residues. The CDR3 spells CSVKRDYGYTF. The CDR3 bases are TGCAGCGTTAAGAGAGACTATGGCTACACCTTC.

The chain carries TRBV6-1 and TRBJ2-3, with TRBD2 matching over 11 bases. The length of the CDR3 is 15 residues. V lost 7 bases, J lost 0 bases, and 3 bases stayed unmatched. Per the germline V gene, CDR1 is MNHNS and CDR2 is SASEGT. CDR3 residues: CASTRLAGSTDTQYF. The CDR3 DNA reads as TGTGCCAGCACTAGACTAGCGGGGAGCACAGATACGCAGTATTTT.

The chain is built from TRBV5-6 and TRBJ1-2, with 8 nucleotides matching TRBD1. The CDR3 length is 17 residues. The germline gives CDR1 SGHDT, CDR2 YYEEEE. V lost 2 bases and J lost 0; bases outside the gene matches: 9. As DNA, the CDR3 is TGTGCCAGCAGCTTTACCGGGACAGGAGGGTCTAACTATGGCTACACCTTC. Residues: CASSFTGTGGSNYGYTF.

The V gene is TRBV29-1, the J gene TRBJ2-1, with D possibly TRBD2 on 5 matching bases. The CDR3 totals 12 residues. Germline lookup yields CDR1 SQVTM and CDR2 ANQGSEA. V lost 3 bases, J lost 2 bases, and 5 bases lay in between. CDR3 in amino acids: CSVDGAYNEQFF. CDR3 DNA: TGCAGCGTTGACGGGGCCTACAATGAGCAGTTCTTC.

This clone was detected only once. The rearrangement joins TRBV7-9 to TRBJ1-2; no firm D call. Germline-derived CDR1 and CDR2 are SEHNR and FQNEAQ (reference sequence). Trimming cost V 5 bases and J 8 bases, with 12 bases left between them. The CDR3 has 12 residues. The CDR3 coding sequence is TGTGCCAGCAGCACTTTGCTAGGCGGCTACACCTTC. Protein: CASSTLLGGYTF.

This chain uses TRBV5-4 with TRBJ2-1, with 11 positions matching TRBD2. J gave up 6 bases and V 2 bases, and 4 bases lay outside the gene matches. This CDR3 spans 15 amino acids. Germline V gene data show CDR1 as SGHNT and CDR2 as YYREEE (reference sequence). CDR3 in amino acids: CASSLLAGGPNEQFF. The CDR3 bases are TGTGCCAGCAGCTTATTAGCGGGGGGGCCCAATGAGCAGTTCTTC.